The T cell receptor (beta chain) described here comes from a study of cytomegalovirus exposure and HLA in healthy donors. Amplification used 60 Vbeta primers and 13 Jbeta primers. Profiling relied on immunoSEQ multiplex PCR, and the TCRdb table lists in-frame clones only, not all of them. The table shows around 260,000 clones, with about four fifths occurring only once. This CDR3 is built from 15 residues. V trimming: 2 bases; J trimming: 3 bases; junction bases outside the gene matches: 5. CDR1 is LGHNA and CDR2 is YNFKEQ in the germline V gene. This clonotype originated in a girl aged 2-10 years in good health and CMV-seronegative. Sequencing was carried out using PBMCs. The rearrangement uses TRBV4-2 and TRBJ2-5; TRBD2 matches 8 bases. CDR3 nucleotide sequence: TGTGCCAGCAGCCAATCACTAGCGGCTAAAGAGACCCAGTACTTC. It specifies CASSQSLAAKETQYF.